The T cell receptor beta chain described here comes from a study of control samples from healthy donors and cancer patients. Assay used: immunoSEQ multiplex PCR; TCRdb lists only in-frame clones, some missing. The table records approximately 100,000 clones, 88% of them present only once. Germline CDR1 and CDR2: PRHDT and FYEKMQ (reference sequence). The CDR3 is 14 amino acids. After removal of 8 bases from V and 1 base from J, the junction contained 6 bases not matched to a gene. This TCR derives from a man younger than 45 in good health. V gene TRBV13 combines with J gene TRBJ2-7; 9 bases map to TRBD1. Sequencing was performed on blood. The DNA for the CDR3 is TGTGCCAGCGAGATTGGACAGGGGTCCTACGAGCAGTACTTC. Its protein product is CASEIGQGSYEQYF.